A selection of T cell receptor beta chains follows, all from one sample in a study of tumor and adjacent non-tumor tissue in lung cancer. One entry per CDR3 protein, called by TCRdb with MiXCR from the multiplex PCR reads. The table records tens of thousands of distinct CDR3 sequences, 50% to 60% of them present only once. The specimen sequenced was lung tumor tissue. These receptors all stem from a man between 50 and 59 years old with non-small cell lung cancer. The conserved cysteine and the conserved F or W are not part of the CDR3 here. Fields, in order: CDR3 protein, V gene, J gene, D gene. A D gene is named only where the DNA matches it firmly.

cdr3_aa: ASSQGRIGISPLH; v_call: TRBV4-1; j_call: TRBJ1-6; d_call: NA
cdr3_aa: ASSRQKSNQPQH; v_call: TRBV5-8; j_call: TRBJ1-5; d_call: NA
cdr3_aa: ASSLAAGEQY; v_call: TRBV11-2; j_call: TRBJ2-7; d_call: NA
cdr3_aa: ASSLVAATGAEAF; v_call: TRBV7-2; j_call: TRBJ1-1; d_call: NA
cdr3_aa: SARGQSRGYEQY; v_call: TRBV20-1; j_call: TRBJ2-7; d_call: NA
cdr3_aa: VSSTHPVAGGYGYT; v_call: TRBV9; j_call: TRBJ1-2; d_call: NA
cdr3_aa: ASSVLAGLLTDTQY; v_call: TRBV5-1; j_call: TRBJ2-3; d_call: TRBD2
cdr3_aa: SVPAGGGDNEQF; v_call: TRBV20-1; j_call: TRBJ2-1; d_call: TRBD2
cdr3_aa: ASSQVGEGDRNKLF; v_call: TRBV4-1; j_call: TRBJ1-4; d_call: NA
cdr3_aa: ARTGKETQY; v_call: TRBV21-1; j_call: TRBJ2-5; d_call: NA
cdr3_aa: ASTLPTGLQPQH; v_call: TRBV6-1; j_call: TRBJ1-5; d_call: TRBD1
cdr3_aa: AISWARDSPYEQY; v_call: TRBV28; j_call: TRBJ2-7; d_call: TRBD1
cdr3_aa: AISESGSYNEQF; v_call: TRBV10-3; j_call: TRBJ2-1; d_call: NA
cdr3_aa: ASSPLPHSGTQY; v_call: TRBV6-5; j_call: TRBJ2-3; d_call: NA
cdr3_aa: SVEGHLNTEAF; v_call: TRBV29-1; j_call: TRBJ1-1; d_call: NA
cdr3_aa: ASSRGTSGGLTDTQY; v_call: TRBV11-3; j_call: TRBJ2-3; d_call: TRBD2
cdr3_aa: ANSSARGQAHWEQY; v_call: TRBV11-2; j_call: TRBJ2-7; d_call: TRBD1
cdr3_aa: SAASNTEAF; v_call: TRBV20-1; j_call: TRBJ1-1; d_call: NA
cdr3_aa: ANSRTWDNQETQY; v_call: TRBV6-1; j_call: TRBJ2-5; d_call: NA
cdr3_aa: ASSLGGSGMRETQY; v_call: TRBV7-2; j_call: TRBJ2-5; d_call: NA
cdr3_aa: SIGAPGLAANDQF; v_call: TRBV29-1; j_call: TRBJ2-1; d_call: TRBD2
cdr3_aa: ACNWGQAAGTQY; v_call: TRBV11-2; j_call: TRBJ2-5; d_call: TRBD1
cdr3_aa: TSSAYRRTRTDTQY; v_call: TRBV5-6; j_call: TRBJ2-3; d_call: NA
cdr3_aa: VNFNRGNSPLH; v_call: TRBV30; j_call: TRBJ1-6; d_call: TRBD1
cdr3_aa: ASSDGASGTDTQY; v_call: TRBV10-1; j_call: TRBJ2-3; d_call: NA
cdr3_aa: ASSRAVTGVKTGELF; v_call: TRBV5-6; j_call: TRBJ2-2; d_call: TRBD1
cdr3_aa: ASSSSPGEQY; v_call: TRBV11-2; j_call: TRBJ2-7; d_call: NA
cdr3_aa: VSSYAGVWGNEQF; v_call: TRBV6-2/TRBV6-3; j_call: TRBJ2-1; d_call: NA
cdr3_aa: VSYLGTVGTETF; v_call: TRBV12-3/TRBV12-4; j_call: TRBJ1-1; d_call: NA
cdr3_aa: ASSLRRGHEQY; v_call: TRBV12-3/TRBV12-4; j_call: TRBJ2-7; d_call: NA
cdr3_aa: ASRAGTPSEEQY; v_call: TRBV2; j_call: TRBJ2-7; d_call: NA
cdr3_aa: SARSGRSYNEQF; v_call: TRBV29-1; j_call: TRBJ2-1; d_call: TRBD2
cdr3_aa: ASSLGQSGTDTQY; v_call: TRBV11-1; j_call: TRBJ2-3; d_call: NA
cdr3_aa: AGSEIHEQF; v_call: TRBV6-7; j_call: TRBJ2-1; d_call: NA
cdr3_aa: VSSYSRLGLPYEQY; v_call: TRBV6-5; j_call: TRBJ2-7; d_call: NA
cdr3_aa: AISHGIDEQY; v_call: TRBV10-3; j_call: TRBJ2-7; d_call: NA
cdr3_aa: SVGLDRGNQPQH; v_call: TRBV20-1; j_call: TRBJ1-5; d_call: TRBD1
cdr3_aa: ASSSNSVDEQY; v_call: TRBV7-9; j_call: TRBJ2-7; d_call: NA
cdr3_aa: NVEGASNTEAF; v_call: TRBV29-1; j_call: TRBJ1-1; d_call: TRBD1
cdr3_aa: ASSLSGSTDTQY; v_call: TRBV5-1; j_call: TRBJ2-3; d_call: NA
cdr3_aa: ASMPPSSGGQTQY; v_call: TRBV5-5; j_call: TRBJ2-5; d_call: TRBD2
cdr3_aa: ASSPGTNNQPQH; v_call: TRBV28; j_call: TRBJ1-5; d_call: NA